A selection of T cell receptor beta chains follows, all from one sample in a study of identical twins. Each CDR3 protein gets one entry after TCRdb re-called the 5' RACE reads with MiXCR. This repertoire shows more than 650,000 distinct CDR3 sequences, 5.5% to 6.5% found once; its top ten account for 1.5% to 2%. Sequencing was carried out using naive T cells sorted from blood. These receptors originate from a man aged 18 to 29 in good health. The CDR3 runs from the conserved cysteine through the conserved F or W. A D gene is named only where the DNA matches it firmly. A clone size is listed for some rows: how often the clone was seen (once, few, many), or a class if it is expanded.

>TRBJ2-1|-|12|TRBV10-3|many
TGTGCCACCGCGAGTCGGGACAATGAGCAGTTCTTC
CATASRDNEQFF
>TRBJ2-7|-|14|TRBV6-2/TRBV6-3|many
TGTGCCAGCTCATTCCGGCCGAACTCTTACGAGCAGTACTTC
CASSFRPNSYEQYF
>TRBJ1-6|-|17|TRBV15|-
TGTGCCACCAGCAGAGCGGTATTCGGGGGTCAGAATTCACCCCTCCACTTT
CATSRAVFGGQNSPLHF
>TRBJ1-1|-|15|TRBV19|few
TGTGCCAGTAGTATAGGGTCAGGATTGAACACTGAAGCTTTCTTT
CASSIGSGLNTEAFF
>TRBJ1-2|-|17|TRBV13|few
TGTGCCAGCAGCCGGGGGACGCGAGGGGCTAGGAGCTATGGCTACACCTTC
CASSRGTRGARSYGYTF
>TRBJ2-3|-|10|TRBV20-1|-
TGCAGGCCCAGCACAGATACGCAGTATTTT
CRPSTDTQYF
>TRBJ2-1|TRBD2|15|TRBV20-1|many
TGCAGTGCTAGACCACCGGGGCTAGCGGGAGGGCCCTTTCCCTTC
CSARPPGLAGGPFPF
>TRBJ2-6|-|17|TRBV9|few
TGTGCCAGCAGCGGGTCCGGGATCCTCCATCGGGCCAACGTCCTGACTTTC
CASSGSGILHRANVLTF
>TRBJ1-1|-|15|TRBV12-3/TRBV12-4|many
TGTGCCAGCAGTGCGCGGACAGTTGGGGACACTGAAGCTTTCTTT
CASSARTVGDTEAFF
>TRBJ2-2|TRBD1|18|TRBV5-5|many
TGTGCCAGCAGCCCCTCCGTGACAGGGGGCGCGGGCACCGGGGAGCTGTTTTTT
CASSPSVTGGAGTGELFF
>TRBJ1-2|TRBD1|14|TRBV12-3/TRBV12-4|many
TGTGCCAGCAGTCGGACAGGGTACTACTATGGCTACACCTTC
CASSRTGYYYGYTF
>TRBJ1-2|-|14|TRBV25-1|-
TGTGCCAGCAGTGAAATCGGGGGAATATATGGCTACACCTTC
CASSEIGGIYGYTF
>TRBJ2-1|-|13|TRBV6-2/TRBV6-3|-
TGTGCCAGCAGTTACCTAGGCCACAATGAGCAGTTCTTC
CASSYLGHNEQFF
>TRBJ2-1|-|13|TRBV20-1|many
TGCAGTGCTAGAGGCGAGTTCGAGGATGAGCAGTTCTTC
CSARGEFEDEQFF
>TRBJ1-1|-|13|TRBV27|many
TGTGCCAGCAGCCCTGACCCGAGGACTGAAGCTTTCTTT
CASSPDPRTEAFF
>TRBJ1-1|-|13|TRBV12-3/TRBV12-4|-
TGTGCCAGCAGGAGGGGTGGGGTAACTGAAGCTTTCTTT
CASRRGGVTEAFF
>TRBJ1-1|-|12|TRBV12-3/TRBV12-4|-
TGTGCCAGCAGTTTAGTTCCCCCAGGAGCTTTCTTT
CASSLVPPGAFF
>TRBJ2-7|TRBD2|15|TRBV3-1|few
TGTGCCAGCAGCCAAGAGCTAGCGGGAGGTTTCGAGCAGTACTTC
CASSQELAGGFEQYF
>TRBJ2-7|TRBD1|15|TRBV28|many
TGTGCCAGCAGTTTAGAACTCACAGGGGGTTCCCGACAGTACTTC
CASSLELTGGSRQYF
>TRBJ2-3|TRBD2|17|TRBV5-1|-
TGCGCCAGCAGCATAAACGGACTAGCGGGAAGCACAGATACGCAGTATTTT
CASSINGLAGSTDTQYF